These 17 T cell receptor beta chains were sequenced from one sample in a study of blood T cell repertoires in COVID-19 (dated by TCRdb to about 2020). The library was prepared using the immunoSEQ multiplex PCR assay. As stored in TCRdb, this immuneACCESS dataset retains in-frame rearrangements with V and J assigned. A fraction of the clones does not appear; measured against another copy, unresolved V genes explain less than half of the discrepancy, and the remainder lacks a known reason. The sample table contains fewer than 500,000 clones; only one count was recorded for 70% to 85% of them. The ten largest clones add up to around 1% of the sample. The sample comprised peripheral blood. The receptors here all came from a human donor with acute or convalescent COVID-19. The donor label of this sample is uncertain.

The V gene is TRBV7-9, the J gene TRBJ2-7, with TRBD1 matching over 11 bases. CDR3 size: 15 residues. Germline V gene data show CDR1 as SEHNR and CDR2 as FQNEAQ (reference sequence). V dropped 3 bases and J dropped 6; count of bases not matched to a gene: 7. The CDR3 region has the DNA TGTGCCAGCAGCTTTACGGGACAGGGGGTTTTCGAGCAGTACTTC. Its translation is CASSFTGQGVFEQYF.

This clone was detected only once. The chain recombines TRBV11-2 with TRBJ2-4; tentatively, D is TRBD1 (6 bases). Trimming took off 5 bases at V and 0 bases at J, with 14 bases between the two ends. Germline loops: CDR1 SGHAT, CDR2 FQNNGV. This CDR3 has 16 residues. The CDR3 sequence: CASSIIEQGAKNIQYF. Written as DNA, the CDR3 is TGTGCCAGCAGCATCATAGAACAGGGAGCCAAAAACATTCAGTACTTC.

V gene TRBV2 combines with J gene TRBJ1-6, with no clear D. Per the germline V gene, CDR1 is SNHLY and CDR2 is FYNNEI. This CDR3 is built from 14 residues. V was trimmed by 2 bases and J by 7 bases, leaving 9 bases between them. The chain's CDR3 is CASSETRKNSPLHF. In DNA form, the CDR3 reads TGTGCCAGCAGTGAAACCAGGAAGAATTCACCCCTCCACTTT.

The J gene is TRBJ1-1, the V gene TRBV15, with 7 nucleotides matching TRBD1. This CDR3 contains 17 residues. Germline assignment: CDR1 LNHNV and CDR2 YYDKDF (reference sequence). With 2 bases clipped from V and 1 base from J, the junction kept 10 bases outside the gene matches. This CDR3 is CATSRPRFRQGNTEAFF. The CDR3 nucleotides are TGTGCCACCAGCAGACCCCGCTTCAGACAGGGGAACACTGAAGCTTTCTTT. Using reference TRBV15 and TRBJ1-1 for the parts outside the CDR3, the full variable domain is DAMVIQNPRYQVTQFGKPVTLSCSQTLNHNVMYWYQQKSSQAPKLLFHYYDKDFNNEADTPDNFQSRRPNTSFCFLDIRSPGLGDTAMYLCATSRPRFRQGNTEAFFGQGTRLTVV.

This chain links TRBV7-9 with TRBJ2-1; 7 bases are a match to TRBD2. Germline assignment: CDR1 SEHNR and CDR2 FQNEAQ (reference sequence). The CDR3 sequence is 17 residues long. Trimming removed 1 base from V and 4 bases from J; junction bases left unmatched: 10. This CDR3 is CASSLELAIRGYNEQFF. The CDR3 DNA is TGTGCCAGCAGCTTAGAACTAGCGATACGCGGTTACAATGAGCAGTTCTTC.

The V call is TRBV3-1 (or the pseudogene TRBV3-2), the J call TRBJ2-1; D perhaps matches TRBD2 (5 bases). Germline assignment: CDR1 LGHDT and CDR2 YNNKEL (reference sequence). The CDR3 has 17 amino acids. The V end lost 4 bases, the J end lost 3 bases, and 19 bases lay between the germline ends. CDR3 in amino acids: CASSPTIVAGVYNEQFF. The CDR3 DNA follows: TGTGCCAGCAGCCCAACCATTGTGGCGGGCGTCTACAATGAGCAGTTCTTC.

This clone was observed once. This chain joins TRBV19 and TRBJ1-5, with unresolved D. This CDR3 comprises 13 residues. From germline, CDR1 is LNHDA and CDR2 SQIVND (reference sequence). V dropped 7 bases and J dropped 0 bases, with 7 bases sitting between them. This CDR3 is CASKQNSNQPQHF. CDR3 DNA: TGTGCCAGTAAACAGAATAGCAATCAGCCCCAGCATTTT.

The rearrangement uses TRBV7-8 and TRBJ1-2; maybe TRBD1 (5 bases). CDR1 SGHVS and CDR2 FQNEAQ come from the germline V gene. V was clipped by 0 bases and J by 6 bases, with 14 bases between them. There are 15 residues in the CDR3. The CDR3 sequence is CASSLAIGQGHGYTF. DNA of the CDR3: TGTGCCAGCAGCTTAGCGATCGGCCAGGGCCATGGCTACACCTTC.

The V and J genes are TRBV30 and TRBJ2-7; 11 bases fit TRBD1. J gave up 3 bases and V 7 bases, and 11 bases lay outside the gene matches. The CDR3 has 15 residues. Germline values: CDR1 GTSNPN, CDR2 SVGIG (reference sequence). CDR3 in amino acids: CASLTGTGGFYEQYF. Here the CDR3 DNA reads TGTGCCTCCTTAACCGGGACAGGGGGATTCTACGAGCAGTACTTC. Full variable domain (remainder filled in from reference TRBV30 and TRBJ2-7): SQTIHQWPATLVQPVGSPLSLECTVEGTSNPNLYWYRQAAGRGLQLLFYSVGIGQISSEVPQNLSASRPQDRQFILSSKKLLLSDSGFYLCASLTGTGGFYEQYFGPGTRLTVT.

CDR3 amino acids: CASSFTGNPYGYTF. The CDR3 nucleotides read TGCGCCAGCAGCTTCACAGGGAATCCCTATGGCTACACCTTC. This rearrangement joins TRBV5-1 to TRBJ1-2; TRBD1 is a possible D gene (6 bases). CDR1 and CDR2 (germline): SGHRS, YFSETQ. V lost 2 bases and J 4 bases, leaving 12 bases between the germline ends. The CDR3 sequence is 14 residues long.

V is TRBV30 and J is TRBJ1-1, with D possibly TRBD1 on 6 matching bases. Germline-derived CDR1 and CDR2 are GTSNPN and SVGIG (reference sequence). Trimming took 4 bases from V and 0 from J, leaving 18 bases between them. The CDR3 contains 16 residues. CDR3 protein: CAWNTWGLRLNTEAFF. The CDR3 coding sequence is TGTGCCTGGAACACCTGGGGGCTTCGCCTGAACACTGAAGCTTTCTTT.

This sequence joins TRBV5-1 and TRBJ2-7; D may be TRBD1 (6 bases). V lost 3 bases, J lost 0 bases, and 10 bases lay in between. This CDR3 comprises 14 residues. Germline lookup yields CDR1 SGHRS and CDR2 YFSETQ. In DNA form, the CDR3 reads TGCGCCAGCAGCTACGTACAGGGCTCCTACGAGCAGTACTTC. Translating gives CASSYVQGSYEQYF.

The chain combines TRBV18 with TRBJ1-6, with D possibly being TRBD1 (5 bases). CDR1 and CDR2 from the germline V gene are KGHSH and LQKENI. V was pared by 6 bases and J by 8 bases, with 17 bases between. This CDR3 comprises 15 residues. CDR3 sequence (DNA): TGTGCCAGCTCTCCCGAGGCAGGGACTGATTCACCCCTCCACTTT. Amino acid sequence: CASSPEAGTDSPLHF.

The chain employs TRBV7-9 and TRBJ2-2, with 10 bases fitting TRBD1. Germline V gene sequence: CDR1 SEHNR, CDR2 FQNEAQ (reference sequence). V trimming: 8 bases; J trimming: 4 bases; junction bases outside the gene matches: 7. This CDR3 comprises 15 residues. The CDR3 reads CASPSGQGSTGELFF. CDR3 coding DNA: TGTGCCAGCCCTTCGGGACAGGGGTCCACCGGGGAGCTGTTTTTT.

The gene calls are TRBV3-1 (or the pseudogene TRBV3-2) and TRBJ1-6; D remains ambiguous. Trimming cost V 2 bases and J 0 bases, with 8 bases left between them. This CDR3 is built from 16 residues. Per the germline V gene, CDR1 is LGHDT and CDR2 is YNNKEL (reference sequence). In DNA form, the CDR3 reads TGTGCCAGCAGCCAATTCCGTAGCTCCTATAATTCACCCCTCCACTTT. It yields the protein CASSQFRSSYNSPLHF.

This clone was counted a single time. In nucleotides, the CDR3 is TGTGCCAGCAGCCAAGCGGGACTGTACTCCTACGAGCAGTACTTC. This sequence encodes CASSQAGLYSYEQYF. The chain employs TRBV3-1 (or the pseudogene TRBV3-2) and TRBJ2-7, with D tentatively TRBD2 (6 bases). Germline CDR1 reads LGHDT; CDR2 reads YNNKEL (reference sequence). Trimming removed 1 base from V and 0 bases from J, with 10 bases in between. The CDR3 is made up of 15 amino acids.

The chain joins TRBV10-2 to TRBJ2-7; TRBD1 aligns across 9 bases. With V trimmed by 1 base and J by 0 bases, 7 bases remained unmatched. Germline CDR1 WSHSY, CDR2 SAAADI. This CDR3 is built from 17 residues. As DNA, the CDR3 is TGCGCCAGCAGTGAGTGGGGGACAGGGAGAAGCTCCTACGAGCAGTACTTC. It is translated as CASSEWGTGRSSYEQYF.